This TCR beta chain was captured in a study of cytomegalovirus exposure and HLA in healthy donors. This CDR3 has 15 residues. V was pared by 3 bases and J by 1 base, with 12 bases between. Per germline, CDR1 LGHNA and CDR2 YSLEER. Profiling relied on immunoSEQ multiplex PCR, and the TCRdb table lists in-frame clones only, not all of them. The sample has around 300,000 clones, approximately 88% seen once. This sequence was found in a woman aged 18-29 years in good health and CMV-seronegative. The sequenced material came from PBMCs. The rearrangement uses TRBV4-3 and TRBJ1-1; weak D call: TRBD1 (5 bases). This chain's CDR3 is CASSQSRQTNTEAFF. The CDR3 DNA reads as TGCGCCAGCAGCCAGTCCCGACAGACGAACACTGAAGCTTTCTTT.